Below, one T cell receptor beta chain is given with its context. Its antigen is currently not known. No much larger clone is present one base from it, and per-base qualities are unavailable. Whole blood was collected in K2EDTA tubes by collaborating institutions according to the institutions' own protocols. For TCRbeta analysis, collaborator samples were shipped as frozen whole blood, as isolated PBMCs, or as DNA extracted from either sample type. This sample stems from a study of blood T cell repertoires in COVID-19 (dated by TCRdb to the early 2020s). Describing the broader study: Samples covering the acute and convalescent phases of COVID-19 were provided by collaborators in the United States, Italy and Spain. Deeply sampled blood TCRbeta repertoires from subjects exposed to, actively infected with, or recovered from COVID-19 were included in the dataset. A freely available public database, intended as a resource for researchers studying the immune response to SARS-CoV-2, is where the repertoires were released. The samples were drawn from two sources: the first 160 participants of the ongoing ImmuneRACE study, and over 1,000 subjects contributed by 6 global collaborators. HLA class I and class II types, where available, came from metadata supplied by the sample provider rather than from assay-based typing. The prospective study material was composed of cDNA or gDNA derived from T cells, B-cell-depleted T cells, or PBMCs. A de-identified subject ID, COVID-19 status, age in years and sex were almost always included in the sample metadata. General conclusions and limits of the study: The amount of clinical and demographic metadata varied by source and participant and was provided uncurated.

TCRbeta CDR3 regions were amplified from genomic DNA by means of the immunoSEQ Assay, a bias-controlled multiplex PCR. Per the source publication's procedure: Nucleated cell counts per sample were estimated from amplification of reference gene primers within the assay. To quantify the absolute abundance of each unique TCRbeta CDR3 rearrangement, sequence reads were collapsed and filtered. For each sample, productive Simpson clonality was calculated by taking the square root of Simpson's diversity index across productive rearrangements. The clones in this table, taken by TCRdb from immuneACCESS, are in-frame only. Not every clone is retained; where verified, under half of the shortfall comes from an unresolved V gene, and the cause of the rest is unknown. V and J calls and clone size are those listed in that table; D and trimming were worked out from the DNA. This sample is represented by 170,000 or so clones; about four fifths of them were singletons. The ten largest clones take up less than 15% of the sample.

From the cysteine through the phenylalanine, the CDR3 covers 17 amino acids. CDR3 DNA is the only sequence kept; it has 51 bases, read in frame from the first base. CDR1 and CDR2, looked up from the germline V gene, are LGHNA and YSLEER. Trimming costs V 4 bases and J 7 bases, and their ends lie 25 bases apart. This chain is built from TRBV4-3 and TRBJ1-2; 6 matching bases give a weak D call of TRBD1. This clonotype was obtained from a man aged 18 to 29 with active or convalescent COVID-19. The sequencing input was peripheral blood. The CDR3 region: CASSRRFGLGRGSGYTF. The DNA sequence is given as TGCGCCAGCAGCCGAAGATTCGGTCTAGGCAGGGGTAGTGGCTACACCTTC.